The rows below give T cell receptor beta chains drawn from one sample of a study of cytomegalovirus exposure and HLA in healthy donors. Sequencing used immunoSEQ multiplex PCR; TCRdb keeps in-frame clones, though not all of them. The sample yields 150,000 to 200,000 clones, roughly four fifths seen once. Source material: PBMCs. These receptors all stem from a man aged 50 or older in good health and CMV-seronegative. Each CDR3 is given with its conserved first and last residue. D genes are given only for firm matches. A clone size is listed for some rows: how often the clone was seen (once, few, many), or a class if it is expanded.

clone_size d_call j_call v_call cdr3_aa cdr3_nt
few TRBD2 TRBJ2-7 TRBV14 CASSQGLAVYYEQYF TGTGCCAGCAGCCAAGGTCTAGCGGTCTACTACGAGCAGTACTTC
- - TRBJ2-1 TRBV9 CASSVGRNEQFF TGTGCCAGCAGCGTAGGGCGGAATGAGCAGTTCTTC
- - TRBJ1-5 TRBV30 CAWSPNSNQPQHF TGTGCCTGGAGCCCCAATAGCAATCAGCCCCAGCATTTT
- - TRBJ1-5 TRBV6-6 CASSPGGQKGQPQHF TGTGCCAGCAGCCCGGGAGGCCAGAAGGGTCAGCCCCAGCATTTT
once - TRBJ2-7 TRBV6-5 CASSRTVNEQYF TGTGCCAGCAGCCGGACAGTGAACGAGCAGTACTTC
few - TRBJ1-1 TRBV7-9 CASSPFAGVGAFF TGTGCCAGCAGCCCTTTTGCGGGGGTGGGGGCTTTCTTT
- - TRBJ1-5 TRBV10-3 CAISESRNQPQHF TGTGCCATCAGTGAGTCGAGGAATCAGCCCCAGCATTTT
- - TRBJ2-2 TRBV5-6 CASSLVAGSVITGELFF TGTGCCAGCAGCTTGGTGGCGGGTAGCGTAATTACCGGGGAGCTGTTTTTT
- TRBD2 TRBJ2-1 TRBV7-6 CASSPRGSGGGVGEQFF TGTGCCAGCAGCCCTAGGGGGAGTGGCGGGGGGGTAGGGGAGCAGTTCTTC
few TRBD1 TRBJ2-7 TRBV19 CASSSLGIGTGGEQYF TGTGCCAGTAGTTCCCTCGGGATAGGGACAGGTGGTGAGCAGTACTTC
once TRBD1 TRBJ1-4 TRBV7-8 CASSLRQGRGEKLFF TGTGCCAGCAGCCTCAGACAGGGGAGGGGTGAAAAACTGTTTTTT
- TRBD2 TRBJ2-5 TRBV29-1 CSAGQGGETQYF TGCAGCGCTGGGCAGGGAGGGGAGACCCAGTACTTC
- TRBD1 TRBJ1-4 TRBV28 CASRTGFNEKLFF TGTGCCAGTAGGACAGGGTTTAATGAAAAACTGTTTTTT
- - TRBJ2-3 TRBV4-1 CASSQTASSTDTQYF TGCGCCAGCAGCCAGACAGCATCTAGCACAGATACGCAGTATTTT
- - TRBJ2-1 TRBV11-2 CASSLGVTLEYNEQFF TGTGCCAGCAGCTTAGGGGTTACGCTGGAGTACAATGAGCAGTTCTTC
- TRBD1 TRBJ2-3 TRBV7-7 CASSLNRGNTDTQYF TGTGCTAGCAGCTTAAACAGGGGGAATACCGATACGCAGTATTTT
- - TRBJ2-7 TRBV28 CASSLSPSGKSEEQYF TGTGCCAGCAGTTTATCCCCATCAGGTAAATCAGAAGAGCAGTACTTC
- - TRBJ2-7 TRBV13 CASSPPFSYEQYF TGTGCCAGCAGCCCCCCGTTCTCCTACGAGCAGTACTTC
- - TRBJ2-7 TRBV6-6 CASSYSSSSTHEQYF TGTGCCAGCAGTTACTCGAGTAGCTCCACGCACGAGCAGTACTTC
few TRBD1 TRBJ1-1 TRBV4-1 CASSQADRDTEAFF TGCGCCAGCAGCCAAGCGGACAGGGACACTGAAGCTTTCTTT
- - TRBJ2-1 TRBV4-3 CASSRRGIRDEQFF TGCGCCAGCAGCCGCAGGGGAATTAGAGATGAGCAGTTCTTC
- - TRBJ2-3 TRBV9 CASSASIGVRDTQYF TGTGCCAGCAGCGCCTCCATCGGGGTAAGGGATACGCAGTATTTT
- TRBD2 TRBJ2-1 TRBV6-4 CASSTGTSDYNEQFF TGTGCCAGCAGCACCGGGACTAGCGACTACAATGAGCAGTTCTTC
- - TRBJ1-2 TRBV2 CASSVSRTTANYGYTF TGTGCCAGCAGTGTGTCCAGGACAACGGCAAACTATGGCTACACCTTC
- - TRBJ1-3 TRBV18 CASSPPGTSGNTIYF TGTGCCAGCTCACCACCGGGCACCTCTGGAAACACCATATATTTT
few - TRBJ1-1 TRBV6-1 CASSQGKNTEAFF TGTGCCAGTTCTCAGGGGAAGAACACTGAAGCTTTCTTT
- - TRBJ2-7 TRBV10-1 CASRTAIYYEQYF TGCGCCAGCAGAACAGCAATCTATTACGAGCAGTACTTC
- - TRBJ1-1 TRBV7-3 CASSAQGGGLEAFF TGTGCCAGCAGCGCCCAGGGAGGGGGGCTTGAAGCTTTCTTT
- - TRBJ1-1 TRBV5-5 CASSLRPGGANTEAFF TGTGCCAGCAGCTTGCGCCCCGGGGGGGCCAACACTGAAGCTTTCTTT
- TRBD2 TRBJ2-3 TRBV4-3 CASSQAPGLAGGTDTQYF TGCGCCAGCAGCCAAGCACCGGGACTAGCGGGGGGCACAGATACGCAGTATTTT
- - TRBJ2-7 TRBV11-2 CASSRTGFERYF TGTGCCAGCAGCCGCACTGGCTTCGAGCGGTACTTC
few - TRBJ1-1 TRBV7-9 CSSSLRENTEAFF TGTTCCAGCAGCCTCAGGGAGAACACTGAAGCTTTCTTT
- TRBD1 TRBJ2-1 TRBV7-9 CSSSPTDRGSSYNEQFF TGTTCCAGCAGCCCGACTGACAGGGGAAGCTCCTACAATGAGCAGTTCTTC
- TRBD2 TRBJ2-5 TRBV27 CASGSGRVAEETQYF TGTGCCAGCGGCAGCGGGAGGGTTGCCGAAGAGACCCAGTACTTC
- - TRBJ2-7 TRBV7-9 CASSQTGAASYEQYF TGTGCCAGCAGCCAAACAGGAGCTGCTTCCTACGAGCAGTACTTC
- - TRBJ2-1 TRBV15 CATSRGGRINEQFF TGTGCCACCAGCAGAGGAGGGAGGATCAATGAGCAGTTCTTC
- - TRBJ2-1 TRBV4-1 CASSQYSNEQFF TGCGCCAGCAGCCAATACAGCAATGAGCAGTTCTTC